The T cell receptor beta chain under discussion was sequenced for a study of shared clonotypes between healthy human individuals. Study overall: In total, the donors were two women and three men aged 18 to 49. Three plates were used per donor for CD4 naive, three for CD4 memory, two for CD8 naive and one for CD8 memory. Regarding the study as a whole: Generation probabilities were higher for clonotypes shared across all four sorted-subset donors than for unshared ones.

The data were produced by immunoSEQ multiplex PCR, yet TCRdb's version contains in-frame clones alone and is incomplete. The sample lists millions of clones; 95% were seen once. On this clone: What it binds is not known. Other DNA sequences from this sample encode an identical CDR3 as well.

V lost 2 bases to trimming and J lost 7 bases, with 11 bases between them. Germline CDR1 MDHEN, CDR2 SYDVKM. The CDR3 consists of 13 residues. This receptor was identified in a man aged 18 to 35 in good health. Sequencing was performed on naive CD4+ T cells sorted from blood. This sample's subset: CD45RA+ positively selected. The J gene is TRBJ1-2, the V gene TRBV28; a possible D gene is TRBD1 (6 bases). In DNA form, the CDR3 reads TGTGCCAGCAGTTTACGGGGGGCGGGTGGCTACACCTTC. This codes for CASSLRGAGGYTF.